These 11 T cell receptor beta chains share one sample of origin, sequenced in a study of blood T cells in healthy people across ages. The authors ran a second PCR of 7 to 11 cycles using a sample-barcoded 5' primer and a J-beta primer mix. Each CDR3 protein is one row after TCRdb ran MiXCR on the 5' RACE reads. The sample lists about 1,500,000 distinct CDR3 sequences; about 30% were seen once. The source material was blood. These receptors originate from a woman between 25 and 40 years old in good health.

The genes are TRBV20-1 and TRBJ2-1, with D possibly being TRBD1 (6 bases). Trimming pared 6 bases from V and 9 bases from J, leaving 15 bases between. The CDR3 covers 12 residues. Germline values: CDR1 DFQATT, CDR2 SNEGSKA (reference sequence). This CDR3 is CSATDSSSEQFF. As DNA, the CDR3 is TGCAGTGCAACGGACAGCTCAAGTGAGCAGTTCTTC.

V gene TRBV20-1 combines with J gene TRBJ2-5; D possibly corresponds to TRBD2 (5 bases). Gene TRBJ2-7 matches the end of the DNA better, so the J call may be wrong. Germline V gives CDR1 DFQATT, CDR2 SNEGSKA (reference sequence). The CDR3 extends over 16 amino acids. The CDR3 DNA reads TGCAGTGCTACCCTCCTACAAGGAGGAGAAAGCTACGAGCAGTACTTC. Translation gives CSATLLQGGESYEQYF.

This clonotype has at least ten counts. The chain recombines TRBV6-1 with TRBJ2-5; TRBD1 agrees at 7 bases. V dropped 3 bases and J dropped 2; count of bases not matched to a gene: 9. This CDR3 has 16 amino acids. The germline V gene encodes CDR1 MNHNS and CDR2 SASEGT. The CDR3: CASSEGLRQGQETQYF. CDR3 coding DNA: TGTGCCAGCAGTGAGGGGTTACGACAGGGACAAGAGACCCAGTACTTC.

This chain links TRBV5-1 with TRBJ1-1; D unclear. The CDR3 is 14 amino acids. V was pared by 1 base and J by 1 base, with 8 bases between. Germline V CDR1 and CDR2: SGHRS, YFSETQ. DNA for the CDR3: TGCGCCAGCAGCTTGAGAATGGAGAACACTGAAGCTTTCTTT. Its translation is CASSLRMENTEAFF.

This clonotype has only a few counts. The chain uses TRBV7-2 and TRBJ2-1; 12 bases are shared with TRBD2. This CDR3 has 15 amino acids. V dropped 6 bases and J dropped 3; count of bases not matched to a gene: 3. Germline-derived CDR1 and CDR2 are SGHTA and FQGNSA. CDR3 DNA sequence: TGTGCCAGCAGAAGACTAGCGGGAGTCTACAATGAGCAGTTCTTC. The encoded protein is CASRRLAGVYNEQFF. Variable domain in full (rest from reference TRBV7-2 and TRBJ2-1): GAGVSQSPSNKVTEKGKDVELRCDPISGHTALYWYRQSLGQGLEFLIYFQGNSAPDKSGLPSDRFSAERTGGSVSTLTIQRTQQEDSAVYLCASRRLAGVYNEQFFGPGTRLTVL.

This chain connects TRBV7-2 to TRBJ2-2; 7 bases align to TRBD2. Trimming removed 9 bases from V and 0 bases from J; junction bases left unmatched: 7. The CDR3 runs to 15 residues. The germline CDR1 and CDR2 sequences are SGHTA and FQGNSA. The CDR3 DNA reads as TGTGCCAGTCAATCCGGACTAGCGAACACCGGGGAGCTGTTTTTT. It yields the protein CASQSGLANTGELFF.

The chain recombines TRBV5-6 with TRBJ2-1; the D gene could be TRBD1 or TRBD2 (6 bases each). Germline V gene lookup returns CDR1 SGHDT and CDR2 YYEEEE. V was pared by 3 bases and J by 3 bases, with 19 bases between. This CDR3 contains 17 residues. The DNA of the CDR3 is TGTGCCAGCAGCTACCGGGGGCTGCTCTCGGGCTACAATGAGCAGTTCTTC. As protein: CASSYRGLLSGYNEQFF.

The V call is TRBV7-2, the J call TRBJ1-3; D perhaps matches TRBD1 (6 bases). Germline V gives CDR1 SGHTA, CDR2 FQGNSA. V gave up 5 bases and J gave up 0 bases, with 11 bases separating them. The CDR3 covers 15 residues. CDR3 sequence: CASSAGVLSGNTIYF. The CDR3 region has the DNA TGTGCCAGCAGCGCAGGGGTCCTCTCTGGAAACACCATATATTTT.

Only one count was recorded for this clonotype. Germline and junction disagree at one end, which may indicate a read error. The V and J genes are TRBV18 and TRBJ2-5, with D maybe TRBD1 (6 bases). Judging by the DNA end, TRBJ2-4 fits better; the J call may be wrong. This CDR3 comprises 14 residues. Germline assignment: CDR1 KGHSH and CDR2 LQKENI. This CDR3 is CVSSPAGALNIQYF. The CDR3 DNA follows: TGTGTCAGCTCACCAGCAGGGGCCCTTAACATTCAGTACTTC.

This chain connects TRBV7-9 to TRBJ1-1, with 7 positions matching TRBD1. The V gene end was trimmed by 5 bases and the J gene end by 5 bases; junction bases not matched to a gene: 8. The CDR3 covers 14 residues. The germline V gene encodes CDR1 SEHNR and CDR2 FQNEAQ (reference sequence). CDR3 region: CASSTQGRRTEAFF. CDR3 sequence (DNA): TGTGCCAGCAGCACACAGGGGAGGAGAACTGAAGCTTTCTTT.

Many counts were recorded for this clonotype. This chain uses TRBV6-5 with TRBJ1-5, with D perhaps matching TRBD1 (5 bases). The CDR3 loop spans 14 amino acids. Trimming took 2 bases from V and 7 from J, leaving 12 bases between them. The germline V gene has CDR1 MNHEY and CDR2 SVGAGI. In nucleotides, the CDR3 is TGTGCCAGCAGTTACGGGGCGGGCACCCAGCCCCAGCATTTT. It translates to CASSYGAGTQPQHF.